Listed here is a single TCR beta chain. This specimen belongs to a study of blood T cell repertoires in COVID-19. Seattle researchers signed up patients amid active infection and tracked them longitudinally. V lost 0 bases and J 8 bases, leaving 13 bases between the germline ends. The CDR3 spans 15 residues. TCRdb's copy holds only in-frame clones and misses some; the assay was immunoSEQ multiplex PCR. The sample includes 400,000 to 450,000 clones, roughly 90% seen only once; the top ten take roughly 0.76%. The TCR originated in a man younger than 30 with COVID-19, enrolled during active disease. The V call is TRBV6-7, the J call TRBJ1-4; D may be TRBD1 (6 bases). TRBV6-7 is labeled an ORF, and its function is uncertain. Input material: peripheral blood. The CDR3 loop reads CASSYSGGLEEKLFF. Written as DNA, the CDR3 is TGTGCCAGCAGTTACTCCGGGGGGCTGGAGGAAAAACTGTTTTTT.